This is a list of T cell receptor beta chains from one sample in a study of T cells after somatic rescue of genetic block. Some clones are missing from TCRdb's copy, which holds only in-frame ones; the method was immunoSEQ multiplex PCR. The data contain tens of thousands of clones, under 95% of them singletons. The sequenced sample was peripheral blood mononuclear cells (PBMCs). The receptors here all came from a young man. The CDR3 runs from the conserved cysteine through the conserved F or W. The order of the fields is J gene, D gene, clone size, V gene, CDR3 protein, CDR3 DNA. The D gene is left open where the match is weak. Clone size appears in some rows only: once, few, many, or a class for an expanded clone.

J gene: TRBJ1-5; D gene: NA; clone size: NA; V gene: TRBV9; CDR3 protein: CASSPGVGASNQPQHF; CDR3 DNA: TGTGCCAGCAGCCCCGGGGTGGGGGCGAGCAATCAGCCCCAGCATTTT
J gene: TRBJ1-6; D gene: NA; clone size: NA; V gene: TRBV14; CDR3 protein: CASSQRIEGRGYCNSPLHF; CDR3 DNA: TGTGCCAGCAGCCAGAGAATCGAGGGTAGGGGTTATTGCAATTCACCCCTCCACTTT
J gene: TRBJ2-2; D gene: NA; clone size: once; V gene: TRBV7-2; CDR3 protein: CASSPQPGSNTGELFF; CDR3 DNA: TGTGCCAGCAGCCCGCAGCCGGGTTCGAACACCGGGGAGCTGTTTTTT
J gene: TRBJ2-1; D gene: TRBD1; clone size: NA; V gene: TRBV9; CDR3 protein: CASSVEEGAGNEQFF; CDR3 DNA: TGTGCCAGCAGCGTAGAAGAGGGGGCGGGCAATGAGCAGTTCTTC
J gene: TRBJ2-5; D gene: TRBD1; clone size: NA; V gene: TRBV2; CDR3 protein: CASTGTVQETQYF; CDR3 DNA: TGTGCCAGCACCGGGACAGTCCAAGAGACCCAGTACTTC
J gene: TRBJ1-2; D gene: NA; clone size: NA; V gene: TRBV7-6; CDR3 protein: CASSLVPSGPYYGYTF; CDR3 DNA: TGTGCCAGCAGCTTGGTCCCGTCGGGACCTTACTATGGCTACACCTTC
J gene: TRBJ2-5; D gene: NA; clone size: NA; V gene: TRBV5-1; CDR3 protein: CASRWETQYF; CDR3 DNA: TGCGCCAGCAGGTGGGAGACCCAGTACTTC
J gene: TRBJ2-7; D gene: NA; clone size: NA; V gene: TRBV5-4; CDR3 protein: CASRAWTNYEQYF; CDR3 DNA: TGTGCCAGCCGAGCTTGGACCAACTACGAGCAGTACTTC
J gene: TRBJ2-3; D gene: TRBD2; clone size: NA; V gene: TRBV5-4; CDR3 protein: CASSVGGREGTDTQYF; CDR3 DNA: TGTGCCAGCAGCGTTGGCGGGAGGGAAGGCACAGATACGCAGTATTTT
J gene: TRBJ2-2; D gene: TRBD1; clone size: NA; V gene: TRBV7-9; CDR3 protein: CASRPGTGNTGELFF; CDR3 DNA: TGTGCCAGCAGGCCGGGGACAGGGAACACCGGGGAGCTGTTTTTT
J gene: TRBJ1-3; D gene: NA; clone size: NA; V gene: TRBV11-2; CDR3 protein: CASSLVKVGHSGNTIYF; CDR3 DNA: TGTGCCAGCAGCTTAGTAAAGGTGGGGCACTCTGGAAACACCATATATTTT
J gene: TRBJ2-1; D gene: NA; clone size: once; V gene: TRBV5-1; CDR3 protein: CASSLVLRDEQFF; CDR3 DNA: TGCGCCAGCAGCTTGGTCCTCCGGGATGAGCAGTTCTTC
J gene: TRBJ2-2; D gene: NA; clone size: NA; V gene: TRBV19; CDR3 protein: CASSIWTASNTGELFF; CDR3 DNA: TGTGCCAGTAGTATATGGACAGCCTCAAACACCGGGGAGCTGTTTTTT
J gene: TRBJ2-2; D gene: NA; clone size: NA; V gene: TRBV10-2; CDR3 protein: CASSEGPTGELFF; CDR3 DNA: TGCGCCAGCAGTGAGGGTCCCACCGGGGAGCTGTTTTTT
J gene: TRBJ2-7; D gene: NA; clone size: NA; V gene: TRBV12-5; CDR3 protein: CASGLVRGLAYEQYF; CDR3 DNA: TGTGCTAGTGGTTTGGTAAGAGGCTTGGCCTACGAGCAGTACTTC
J gene: TRBJ2-7; D gene: TRBD2; clone size: NA; V gene: TRBV4-3; CDR3 protein: CASSPERLAGYEQYF; CDR3 DNA: TGCGCCAGCAGCCCCGAACGACTAGCGGGTTACGAGCAGTACTTC
J gene: TRBJ1-3; D gene: NA; clone size: NA; V gene: TRBV2; CDR3 protein: CASRGTGRGNTIYF; CDR3 DNA: TGTGCCAGCAGGGGAACAGGGAGAGGAAACACCATATATTTT
J gene: TRBJ2-5; D gene: NA; clone size: NA; V gene: TRBV7-2; CDR3 protein: CASSLGTRETQYF; CDR3 DNA: TGTGCCAGCAGCTTAGGGACCAGGGAGACCCAGTACTTC
J gene: TRBJ1-5; D gene: NA; clone size: NA; V gene: TRBV19; CDR3 protein: CASNGGYSNQPQHF; CDR3 DNA: TGTGCCAGTAATGGGGGATATAGCAATCAGCCCCAGCATTTT
J gene: TRBJ2-7; D gene: NA; clone size: NA; V gene: TRBV5-6; CDR3 protein: CASSLGYEQYF; CDR3 DNA: TGTGCCAGCAGCTTGGGCTACGAGCAGTACTTC
J gene: TRBJ1-2; D gene: TRBD1; clone size: NA; V gene: TRBV9; CDR3 protein: CASSWTGALYGYTF; CDR3 DNA: TGTGCCAGCAGCTGGACAGGGGCCCTCTATGGCTACACCTTC
J gene: TRBJ1-3; D gene: NA; clone size: NA; V gene: TRBV5-5; CDR3 protein: CASSLRGGDLGNTIYF; CDR3 DNA: TGTGCCAGCAGCTTGCGAGGGGGGGATTTAGGAAACACCATATATTTT
J gene: TRBJ2-1; D gene: TRBD1; clone size: NA; V gene: TRBV7-9; CDR3 protein: CASSPDRGSYNEQFF; CDR3 DNA: TGTGCCAGCAGCCCCGACAGGGGCTCCTACAATGAGCAGTTCTTC
J gene: TRBJ2-7; D gene: NA; clone size: NA; V gene: TRBV2; CDR3 protein: CASSEYIRDYEQYF; CDR3 DNA: TGTGCCAGCAGTGAATATATAAGGGACTACGAGCAGTACTTC
J gene: TRBJ1-2; D gene: NA; clone size: NA; V gene: TRBV5-5; CDR3 protein: CASSSAARTPYGGYTF; CDR3 DNA: TGTGCCAGCAGCTCTGCCGCCCGTACCCCCTATGGAGGCTACACCTTC
J gene: TRBJ1-6; D gene: NA; clone size: NA; V gene: TRBV4-3; CDR3 protein: CASSQELHSPLHF; CDR3 DNA: TGCGCCAGCAGCCAAGAATTGCATTCACCCCTCCACTTT
J gene: TRBJ2-1; D gene: NA; clone size: NA; V gene: TRBV6-6; CDR3 protein: CASMILSDEQFF; CDR3 DNA: TGTGCCAGCATGATACTGAGCGATGAGCAGTTCTTC
J gene: TRBJ2-5; D gene: NA; clone size: NA; V gene: TRBV10-2; CDR3 protein: CASSDLTLGGETQYF; CDR3 DNA: TGCGCCAGCAGTGATCTTACCTTGGGGGGAGAGACCCAGTACTTC
J gene: TRBJ2-3; D gene: TRBD2; clone size: NA; V gene: TRBV7-7; CDR3 protein: CASSPGTSGGSDTQYF; CDR3 DNA: TGTGCTAGCAGCCCCGGGACTAGCGGGGGTTCAGATACGCAGTATTTT
J gene: TRBJ1-5; D gene: NA; clone size: NA; V gene: TRBV27; CDR3 protein: CASSFESGQPQHF; CDR3 DNA: TGTGCCAGCAGTTTTGAGAGTGGACAGCCCCAGCATTTT
J gene: TRBJ2-7; D gene: NA; clone size: NA; V gene: TRBV7-9; CDR3 protein: CASSLGAFEQYF; CDR3 DNA: TGTGCCAGCAGCTTGGGAGCCTTCGAGCAGTACTTC
J gene: TRBJ2-5; D gene: TRBD2; clone size: NA; V gene: TRBV14; CDR3 protein: CASSHGLAGRETQYF; CDR3 DNA: TGTGCCAGCAGCCATGGACTAGCGGGGAGGGAGACCCAGTACTTC
J gene: TRBJ2-6; D gene: TRBD1; clone size: NA; V gene: TRBV19; CDR3 protein: CASSVGTAGGANVLTF; CDR3 DNA: TGTGCCAGTAGTGTAGGGACAGCCGGGGGGGCCAACGTCCTGACTTTC
J gene: TRBJ2-7; D gene: TRBD2; clone size: once; V gene: TRBV5-5; CDR3 protein: CASSAGLAGGREQYF; CDR3 DNA: TGTGCCAGCAGCGCCGGACTAGCGGGGGGTCGAGAGCAGTACTTC
J gene: TRBJ2-3; D gene: TRBD2; clone size: NA; V gene: TRBV5-4; CDR3 protein: CASSSTSGTSTDTQYF; CDR3 DNA: TGTGCCAGCAGCTCCACTAGCGGAACTAGCACAGATACGCAGTATTTT
J gene: TRBJ1-5; D gene: NA; clone size: NA; V gene: TRBV5-8; CDR3 protein: CASSLALDYSNQPQHF; CDR3 DNA: TGTGCCAGCAGCTTGGCCTTGGACTATAGCAATCAGCCCCAGCATTTT
J gene: TRBJ1-2; D gene: TRBD1; clone size: NA; V gene: TRBV4-3; CDR3 protein: CASSRDRGDGYTF; CDR3 DNA: TGCGCCAGCAGCCGGGACAGGGGGGATGGCTACACCTTC
J gene: TRBJ2-2; D gene: NA; clone size: NA; V gene: TRBV6-1; CDR3 protein: CASSELSQNTGELFF; CDR3 DNA: TGTGCCAGCAGTGAGTTATCCCAGAACACCGGGGAGCTGTTTTTT
J gene: TRBJ2-1; D gene: NA; clone size: NA; V gene: TRBV9; CDR3 protein: CASSAGGASSYNEQFF; CDR3 DNA: TGTGCCAGCAGCGCTGGGGGGGCGAGCTCCTACAATGAGCAGTTCTTC
J gene: TRBJ1-4; D gene: NA; clone size: NA; V gene: TRBV5-6; CDR3 protein: CASSVQGFGEKLFF; CDR3 DNA: TGTGCCAGCAGCGTACAGGGATTTGGAGAAAAACTGTTTTTT
J gene: TRBJ2-3; D gene: NA; clone size: NA; V gene: TRBV5-1; CDR3 protein: CASSLVLQGTDTQYF; CDR3 DNA: TGCGCCAGCAGCTTGGTACTACAGGGTACAGATACGCAGTATTTT
J gene: TRBJ1-2; D gene: TRBD1; clone size: NA; V gene: TRBV9; CDR3 protein: CASSPRDREWYGYTF; CDR3 DNA: TGTGCCAGCAGCCCTAGAGACAGGGAATGGTATGGCTACACCTTC
J gene: TRBJ2-1; D gene: NA; clone size: NA; V gene: TRBV7-9; CDR3 protein: CASSPIAVYNEQFF; CDR3 DNA: TGTGCCAGCAGCCCGATAGCGGTCTACAATGAGCAGTTCTTC
J gene: TRBJ2-2; D gene: TRBD1; clone size: once; V gene: TRBV18; CDR3 protein: CASSPPGQGATGELFF; CDR3 DNA: TGTGCCAGCTCACCCCCGGGACAGGGGGCCACCGGGGAGCTGTTTTTT